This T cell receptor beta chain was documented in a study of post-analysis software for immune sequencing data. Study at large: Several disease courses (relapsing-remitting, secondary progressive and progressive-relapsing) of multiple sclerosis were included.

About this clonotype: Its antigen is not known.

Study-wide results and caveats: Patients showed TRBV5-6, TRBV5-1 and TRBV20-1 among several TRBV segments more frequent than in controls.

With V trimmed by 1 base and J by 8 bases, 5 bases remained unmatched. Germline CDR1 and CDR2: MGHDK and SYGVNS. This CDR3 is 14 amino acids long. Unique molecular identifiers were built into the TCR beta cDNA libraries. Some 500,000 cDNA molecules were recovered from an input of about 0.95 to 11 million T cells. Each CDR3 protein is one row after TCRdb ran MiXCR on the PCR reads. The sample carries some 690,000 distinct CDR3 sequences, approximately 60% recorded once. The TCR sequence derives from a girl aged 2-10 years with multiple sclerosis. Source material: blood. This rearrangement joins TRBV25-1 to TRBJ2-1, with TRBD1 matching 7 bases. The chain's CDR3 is CASSEFVGGHEQFF. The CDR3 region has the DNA TGTGCCAGCAGTGAATTCGTAGGGGGCCATGAGCAGTTCTTC.